This T cell receptor (beta chain) was identified during a study of cytomegalovirus exposure and HLA in healthy donors. Assay: immunoSEQ multiplex PCR; the TCRdb copy retains only in-frame clones and omits some. Here the sample spans tens of thousands of clones, over 80% being singletons. Germline lookup yields CDR1 LNHDA and CDR2 SQIVND (reference sequence). The CDR3 consists of 13 residues. After removal of 2 bases from V and 6 bases from J, the junction contained 3 bases not matched to a gene. The donors were in the approximately 130-subject validation cohort, distinct from the 666-subject first cohort.

The source of this sequence is a man aged 25 to 40 in good health and CMV-seronegative. The genes are TRBV19 and TRBJ1-1, with 7 positions matching TRBD1. The sample was PBMCs. The DNA for the CDR3 is TGTGCCAGTAGTATAAAGGGGGCGGCTGAAGCTTTCTTT. It codes for CASSIKGAAEAFF.